The present T cell receptor (beta chain) was sequenced within a study of T cell responses to AZD1222 COVID-19 vaccine. The CDR3 has 15 residues. Trimming took 11 bases from V and 7 from J, leaving 21 bases between them. Germline V gives CDR1 LNHDA, CDR2 SQIVND (reference sequence). The method was immunoSEQ multiplex PCR; TCRdb's version includes in-frame clones alone and lacks a portion of them. The repertoire consists of 85,000 to 130,000 clones, with approximately 90% occurring once and the leading ten covering approximately 3.3%. V usage is TRBV19 and J usage is TRBJ1-6; D is perhaps TRBD1 (5 bases). The source material was peripheral blood, sampled on day 0 of AZD1222 vaccination. This sequence was found in an adult in good health. CDR3 in DNA: TGTGCCTCGAGGCGCATCCGGGACGGCAATTCACCCCTCCACTTT. Translated: CASRRIRDGNSPLHF.